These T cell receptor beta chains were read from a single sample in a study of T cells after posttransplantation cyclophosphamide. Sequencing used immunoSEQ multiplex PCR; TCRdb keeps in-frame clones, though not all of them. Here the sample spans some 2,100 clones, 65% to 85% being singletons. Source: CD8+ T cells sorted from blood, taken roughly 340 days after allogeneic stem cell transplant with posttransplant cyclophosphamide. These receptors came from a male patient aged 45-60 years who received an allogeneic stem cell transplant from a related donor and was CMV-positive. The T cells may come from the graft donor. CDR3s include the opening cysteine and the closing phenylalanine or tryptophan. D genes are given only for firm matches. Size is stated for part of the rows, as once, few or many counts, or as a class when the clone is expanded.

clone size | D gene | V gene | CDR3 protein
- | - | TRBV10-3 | CAIRAEWGAVF
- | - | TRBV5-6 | CASSGATYSGNTIYF
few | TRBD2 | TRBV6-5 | CASSSSPGAGGETQYF
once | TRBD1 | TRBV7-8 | CASSRGTGGTEAFF
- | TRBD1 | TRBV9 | CASSPSRTGAHEQYF
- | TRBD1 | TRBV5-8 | CASALDRGQPQHF
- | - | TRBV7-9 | CASSPAERAYEQYF
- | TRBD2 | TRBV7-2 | CASSLKLAGGPIRDEQFF
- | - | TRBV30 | CAWYQGYEKLFF
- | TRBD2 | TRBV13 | CASSLVATSGGAVTQYF
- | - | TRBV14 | CASSEGGVGYTF
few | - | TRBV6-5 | CASSYSRDSNQPQHF
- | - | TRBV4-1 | CASSHPYGTDTQYF
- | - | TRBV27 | CASSLWGDPRSEYPGNQPQHF
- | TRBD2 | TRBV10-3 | CAISRGKIPGLVYEQFF
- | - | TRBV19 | CASSSVTNEQFF
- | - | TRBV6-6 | CASSSGRGLSYEQYF
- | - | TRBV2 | CASPPPLNTEAFF
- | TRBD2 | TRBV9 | CASSVRGVTSGGLADTQYF
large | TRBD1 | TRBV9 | CASSSGQGVTAFF
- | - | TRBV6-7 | CASSPPQALTSPLHF
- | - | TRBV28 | CASSALDLLHEQYF
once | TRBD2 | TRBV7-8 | CASSFGLAGGLFREQYF
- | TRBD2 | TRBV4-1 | CASSQDPRLASEQYF
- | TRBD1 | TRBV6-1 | CASSESGDRDYEQYF
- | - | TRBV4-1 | CASSQDQDGGRPGSLHF
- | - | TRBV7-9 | CASSLVGKGATNEKLFF
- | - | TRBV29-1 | CSVGTGVADTQYF
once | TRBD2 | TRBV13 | CASSEDFSGGASEQYF
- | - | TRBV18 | CASSHTPRGNEQFF
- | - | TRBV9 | CASSPRGLDTQYF
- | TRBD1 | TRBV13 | CASSRTGQTLGNEKLFF
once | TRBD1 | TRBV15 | CATRDRGEIWDTGELFF
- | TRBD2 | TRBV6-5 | CASRSTSQRVYF
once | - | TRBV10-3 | CASSGGGSGNTIYF
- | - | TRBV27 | CASSHFEASIYGYTF
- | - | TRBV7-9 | CASSQGTGYQPYEQYF
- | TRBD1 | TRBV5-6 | CASSGGTGAGELFF
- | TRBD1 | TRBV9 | CASSAGDRAYLAKNIQYF
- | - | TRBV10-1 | CASSERSVGGELFF
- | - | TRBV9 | CASSVTGLIETQYF
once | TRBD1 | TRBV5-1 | CASSPGTGLDNQPQHF
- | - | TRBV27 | CASSLRGYGYTF
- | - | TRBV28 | CASSIGRTEAFF
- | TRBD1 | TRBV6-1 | CASIDRGHDYGYTF
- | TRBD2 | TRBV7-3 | CASSPGRGGPTDTQYF
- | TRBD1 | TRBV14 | CASSQEYGTAYGYTF
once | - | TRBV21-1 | CASSKAREGNNQPQHF
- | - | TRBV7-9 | CASAPPLEPHEQFF
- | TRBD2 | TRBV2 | CASSEGRGGYNEQFF
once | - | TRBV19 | CASSTGLIDQETQYF
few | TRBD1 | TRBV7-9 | CASSIQGTQETQYF
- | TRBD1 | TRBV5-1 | CASSLGTGRIVNEQFF
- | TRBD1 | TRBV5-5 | CASSMDRGRSPLHF
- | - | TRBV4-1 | CASETGLGGLGEKLFF